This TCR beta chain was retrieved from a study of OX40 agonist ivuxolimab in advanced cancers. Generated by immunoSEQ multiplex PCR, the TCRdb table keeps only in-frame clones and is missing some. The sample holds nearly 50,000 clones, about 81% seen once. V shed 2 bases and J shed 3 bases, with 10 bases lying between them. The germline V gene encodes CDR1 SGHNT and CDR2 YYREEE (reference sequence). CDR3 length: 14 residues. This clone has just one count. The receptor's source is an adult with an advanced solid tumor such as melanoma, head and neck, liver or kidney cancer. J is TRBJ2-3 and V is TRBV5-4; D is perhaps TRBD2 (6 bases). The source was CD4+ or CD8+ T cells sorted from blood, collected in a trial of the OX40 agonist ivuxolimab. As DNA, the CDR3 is TGTGCCAGCAGCTTAAAGGCGGGGACAGATACGCAGTATTTT. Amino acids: CASSLKAGTDTQYF.